This T cell receptor (beta chain) is drawn from a study of T cells in Graves' hyperthyroidism and ophthalmopathy. General study points: Ophthalmopathy, as predicted by the model, came a median roughly 6.8 months after the prediction. The authors' 13 V-J model separated ophthalmopathy from stable hyperthyroidism.

Researchers defined stable Graves' hyperthyroidism as no ophthalmopathy progression within 18 months. Those with hyperthyroidism were 18 to 65 years old, newly diagnosed, and ill for under 2 months. As for this clonotype: No antigen is known for it.

The CDR3 has 13 amino acids. The V gene end was trimmed by 5 bases and the J gene end by 7 bases; junction bases not matched to a gene: 5. Germline V gives CDR1 SGDLS, CDR2 YYNGEE. Amplified TCR beta CDR3 regions derived from RNA transcripts. In the first-round RT-PCR of the TCR CDR3, the HTBI primer set was used. Each CDR3 protein is one row after TCRdb ran MiXCR on the multiplex PCR reads. The sample yields hundreds of thousands of distinct CDR3 sequences, just over 45% seen once. This TCR was sampled from a woman aged 18 to 35 with Graves' hyperthyroidism. Source material: peripheral blood or thyroid tissue (not recorded which). V and J are TRBV9 and TRBJ2-2, with TRBD2 matching 7 bases. In DNA, the CDR3 is TGTGCCAGCAGGGGAGGGCCGGACGGGGAGCTGTTTTTT. As protein: CASRGGPDGELFF.